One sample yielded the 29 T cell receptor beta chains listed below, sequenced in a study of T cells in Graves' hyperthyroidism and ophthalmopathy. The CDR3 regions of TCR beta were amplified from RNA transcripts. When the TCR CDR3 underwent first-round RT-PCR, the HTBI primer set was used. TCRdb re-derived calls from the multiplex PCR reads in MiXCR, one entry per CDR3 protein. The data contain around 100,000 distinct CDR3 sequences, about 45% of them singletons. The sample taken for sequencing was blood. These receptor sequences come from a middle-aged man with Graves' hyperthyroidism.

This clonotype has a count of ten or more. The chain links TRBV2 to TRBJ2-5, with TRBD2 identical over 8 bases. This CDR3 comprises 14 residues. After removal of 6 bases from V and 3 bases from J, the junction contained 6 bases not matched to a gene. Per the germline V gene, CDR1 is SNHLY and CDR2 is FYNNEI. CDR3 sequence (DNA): TGTGCCAGCAGGGACGGACTAGCAGAAGAGACCCAGTACTTC. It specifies CASRDGLAEETQYF. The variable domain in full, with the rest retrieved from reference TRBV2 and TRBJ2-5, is EPEVTQTPSHQVTQMGQEVILRCVPISNHLYFYWYRQILGQKVEFLVSFYNNEISEKSEIFDDQFSVERPDGSNFTLKIRSTKLEDSAMYFCASRDGLAEETQYFGPGTRLLVL.

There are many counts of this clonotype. The CDR3 nucleotides are TGCGCCAGCAGCCACAACTCCTACAATGAGCAGTTCTTC. It is translated as CASSHNSYNEQFF. This sequence joins TRBV4-3 and TRBJ2-1; unclear D gene. V was trimmed by 3 bases and J by 0 bases, leaving 3 bases between them. The CDR3 is 13 amino acids. Germline V gives CDR1 LGHNA, CDR2 YSLEER.

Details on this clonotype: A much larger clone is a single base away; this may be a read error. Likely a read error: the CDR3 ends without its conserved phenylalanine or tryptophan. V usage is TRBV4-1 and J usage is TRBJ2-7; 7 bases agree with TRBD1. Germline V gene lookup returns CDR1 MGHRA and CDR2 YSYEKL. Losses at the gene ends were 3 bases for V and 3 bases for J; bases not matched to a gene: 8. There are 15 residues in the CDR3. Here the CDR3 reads CASSHQDRENYEQYL. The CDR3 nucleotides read TGCGCCAGCAGCCATCAAGACAGGGAAAACTACGAGCAGTACCTC.

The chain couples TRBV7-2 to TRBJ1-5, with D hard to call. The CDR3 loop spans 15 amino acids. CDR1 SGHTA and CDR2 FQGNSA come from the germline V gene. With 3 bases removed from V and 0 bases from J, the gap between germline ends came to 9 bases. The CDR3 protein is CASSFGSHSNQPQHF. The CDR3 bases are TGTGCCAGCAGCTTTGGGAGTCATAGCAATCAGCCCCAGCATTTT.

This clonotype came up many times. This CDR3 is CASSSTGMGNSPLHF. In nucleotides, the CDR3 is TGTGCCAGCAGTTCGACAGGGATGGGTAATTCACCCCTCCACTTT. V gene TRBV12-3 or TRBV12-4 combines with J gene TRBJ1-6; 7 bases are shared with TRBD1. There are 15 residues in the CDR3. J lost 6 bases, V lost 4 bases, and 6 bases had no gene match.

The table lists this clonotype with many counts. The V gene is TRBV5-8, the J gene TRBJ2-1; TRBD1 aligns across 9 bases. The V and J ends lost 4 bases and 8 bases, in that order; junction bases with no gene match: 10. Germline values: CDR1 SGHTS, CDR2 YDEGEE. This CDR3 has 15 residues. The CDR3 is CASSAAGQGWDEQFF. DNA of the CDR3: TGTGCCAGCAGCGCCGCGGGACAGGGATGGGATGAGCAGTTCTTC.

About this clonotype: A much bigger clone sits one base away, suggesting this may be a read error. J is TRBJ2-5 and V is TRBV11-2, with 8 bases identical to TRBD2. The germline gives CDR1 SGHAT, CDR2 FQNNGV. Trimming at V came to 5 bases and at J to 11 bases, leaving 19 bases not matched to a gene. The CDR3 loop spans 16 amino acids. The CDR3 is CASSKIAGPSYNEQYF. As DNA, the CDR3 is TGTGCCAGCAGCAAGATAGCGGGACCCTCCTACAATGAGCAGTACTTC.

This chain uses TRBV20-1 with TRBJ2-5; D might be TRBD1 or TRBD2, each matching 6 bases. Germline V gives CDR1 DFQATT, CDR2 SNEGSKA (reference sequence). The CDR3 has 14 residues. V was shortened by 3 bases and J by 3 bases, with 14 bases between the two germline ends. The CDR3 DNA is TGCAGTGCTAGGAACTCCGGGGGCAAAGAGACCCAGTACTTC. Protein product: CSARNSGGKETQYF.

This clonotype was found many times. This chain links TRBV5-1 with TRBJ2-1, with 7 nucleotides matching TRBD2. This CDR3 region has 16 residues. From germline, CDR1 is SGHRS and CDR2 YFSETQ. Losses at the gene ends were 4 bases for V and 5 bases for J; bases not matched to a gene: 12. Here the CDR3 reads CASSIRSGGRDNEQFF. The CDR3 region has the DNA TGCGCCAGCAGCATCCGTAGCGGAGGGAGGGACAATGAGCAGTTCTTC.

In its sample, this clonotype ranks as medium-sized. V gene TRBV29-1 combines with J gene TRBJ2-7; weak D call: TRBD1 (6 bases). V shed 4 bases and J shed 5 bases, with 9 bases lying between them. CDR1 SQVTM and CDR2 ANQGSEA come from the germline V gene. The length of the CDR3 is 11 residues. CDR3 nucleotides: TGCAGCGTTGGGACAGTCCACGAGCAGTACTTC. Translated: CSVGTVHEQYF.

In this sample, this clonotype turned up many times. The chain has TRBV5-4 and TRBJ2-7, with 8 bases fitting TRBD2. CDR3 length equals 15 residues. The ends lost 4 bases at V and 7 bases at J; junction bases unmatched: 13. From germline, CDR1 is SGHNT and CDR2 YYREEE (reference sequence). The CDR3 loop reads CASSEERTSSREQYF. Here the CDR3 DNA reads TGTGCCAGCAGCGAGGAACGGACTAGCTCTCGAGAGCAGTACTTC.

CDR3 bases: TGTGCCAGCAGTGTCGCCCCGTGGAGGACCAATCAGCCCCAGCATTTT. As protein: CASSVAPWRTNQPQHF. V usage is TRBV2 and J usage is TRBJ1-5; no clear D gene. Trimming took 4 bases from V and 3 from J, leaving 16 bases between them. In germline, CDR1 is SNHLY, CDR2 FYNNEI. The CDR3 loop spans 16 amino acids.

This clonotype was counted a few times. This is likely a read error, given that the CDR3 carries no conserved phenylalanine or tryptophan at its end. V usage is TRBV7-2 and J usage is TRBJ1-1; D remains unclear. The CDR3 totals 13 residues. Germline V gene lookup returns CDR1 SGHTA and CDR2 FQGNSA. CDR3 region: CASSLGGDTEAFL. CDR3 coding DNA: TGTGCCAGCAGCTTAGGTGGTGACACTGAGGCTTTCCTT.

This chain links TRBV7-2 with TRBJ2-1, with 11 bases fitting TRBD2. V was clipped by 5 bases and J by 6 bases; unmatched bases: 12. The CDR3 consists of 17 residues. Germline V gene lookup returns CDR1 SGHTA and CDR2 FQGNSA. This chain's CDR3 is CASSLPTSGEIGNEQFF. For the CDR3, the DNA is TGTGCCAGCAGCCTACCGACTAGCGGGGAAATAGGCAATGAGCAGTTCTTC.

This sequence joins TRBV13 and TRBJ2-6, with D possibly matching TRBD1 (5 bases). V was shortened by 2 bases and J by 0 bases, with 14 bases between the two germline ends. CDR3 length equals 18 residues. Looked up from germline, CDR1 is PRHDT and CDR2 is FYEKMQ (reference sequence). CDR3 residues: CASSLTPDTYSGANVLTF. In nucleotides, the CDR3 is TGTGCCAGCAGCTTAACCCCGGACACTTACTCTGGGGCCAACGTCCTGACTTTC.

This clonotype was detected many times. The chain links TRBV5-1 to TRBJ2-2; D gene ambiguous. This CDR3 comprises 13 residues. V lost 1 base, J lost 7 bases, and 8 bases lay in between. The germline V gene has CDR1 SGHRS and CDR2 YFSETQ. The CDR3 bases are TGCGCCAGCAGCTTGTTAGAAGGCGGGGAGCTGTTTTTT. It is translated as CASSLLEGGELFF.

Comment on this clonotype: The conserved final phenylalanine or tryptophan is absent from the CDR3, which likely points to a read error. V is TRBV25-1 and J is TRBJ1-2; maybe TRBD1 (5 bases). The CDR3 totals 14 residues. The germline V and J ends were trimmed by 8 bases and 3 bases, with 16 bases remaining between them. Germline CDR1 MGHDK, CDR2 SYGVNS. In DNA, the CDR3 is TGTGCCAGCTCACCACGGGGGAATGACTATGGCTACACCCTC. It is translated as CASSPRGNDYGYTL.

The CDR3 sequence is CASSLPTSGVTGELFF. The DNA of the CDR3 is TGTGCCAGCAGCCTACCGACTAGCGGGGTCACCGGGGAGCTGTTTTTT. V is TRBV7-2 and J is TRBJ2-2, with 11 bases fitting TRBD2. The V and J ends lost 5 bases and 4 bases, in that order; junction bases with no gene match: 6. The germline CDR1 and CDR2 sequences are SGHTA and FQGNSA. The length of the CDR3 is 16 residues.

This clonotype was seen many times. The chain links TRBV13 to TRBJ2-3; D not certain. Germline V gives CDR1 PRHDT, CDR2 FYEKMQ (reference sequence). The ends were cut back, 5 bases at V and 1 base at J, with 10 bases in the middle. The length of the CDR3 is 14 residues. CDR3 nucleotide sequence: TGTGCCAGCAGCATTATGTACGGCACAGATACGCAGTATTTT. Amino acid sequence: CASSIMYGTDTQYF.

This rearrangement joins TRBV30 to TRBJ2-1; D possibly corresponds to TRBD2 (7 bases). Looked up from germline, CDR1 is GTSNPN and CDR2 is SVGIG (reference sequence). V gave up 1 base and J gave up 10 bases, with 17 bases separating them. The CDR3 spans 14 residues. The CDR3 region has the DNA TGTGCCTGGAGTGGGGGAGGGGGGGCCGACGAGCAGTTCTTC. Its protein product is CAWSGGGGADEQFF.

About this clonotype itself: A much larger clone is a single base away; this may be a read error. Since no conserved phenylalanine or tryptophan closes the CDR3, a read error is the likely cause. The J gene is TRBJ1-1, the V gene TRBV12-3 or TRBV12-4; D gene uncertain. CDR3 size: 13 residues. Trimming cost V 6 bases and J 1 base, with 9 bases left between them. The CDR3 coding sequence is TGTGCCAGCAGGAGGTTTCAGAACACTGAAGCTTTCCTT. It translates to CASRRFQNTEAFL.

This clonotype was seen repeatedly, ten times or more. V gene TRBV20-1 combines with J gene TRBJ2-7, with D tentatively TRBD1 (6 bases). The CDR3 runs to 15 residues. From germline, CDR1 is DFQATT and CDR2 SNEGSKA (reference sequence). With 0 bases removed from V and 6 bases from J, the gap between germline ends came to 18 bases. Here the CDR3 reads CSARDESQGSGEQYF. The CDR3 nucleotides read TGCAGTGCTAGAGATGAGTCACAGGGTTCGGGCGAGCAGTACTTC.

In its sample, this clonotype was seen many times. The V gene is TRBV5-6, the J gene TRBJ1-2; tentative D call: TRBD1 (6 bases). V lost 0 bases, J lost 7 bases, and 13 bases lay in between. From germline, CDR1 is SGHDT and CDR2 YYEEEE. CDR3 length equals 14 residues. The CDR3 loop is CASSLEGVTGGYTF. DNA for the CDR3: TGTGCCAGCAGCTTGGAGGGGGTAACTGGTGGCTACACCTTC. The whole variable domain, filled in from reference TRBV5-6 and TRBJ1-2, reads DAGVTQSPTHLIKTRGQQVTLRCSPKSGHDTVSWYQQALGQGPQFIFQYYEEEERQRGNFPDRFSGHQFPNYSSELNVNALLLGDSALYLCASSLEGVTGGYTFGSGTRLTVV.

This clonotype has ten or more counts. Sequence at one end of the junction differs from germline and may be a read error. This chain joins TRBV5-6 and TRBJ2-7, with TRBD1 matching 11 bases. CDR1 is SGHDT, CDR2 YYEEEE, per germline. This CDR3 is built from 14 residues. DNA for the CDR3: TGTGCCAGCAGCTACGGGACAGGGGGTTACGGGCAGTACTTC. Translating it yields CASSYGTGGYGQYF.

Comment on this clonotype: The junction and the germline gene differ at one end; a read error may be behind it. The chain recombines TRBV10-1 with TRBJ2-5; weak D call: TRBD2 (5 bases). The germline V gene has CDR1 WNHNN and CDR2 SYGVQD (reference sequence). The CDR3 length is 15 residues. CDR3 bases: TGCGCCAGCAGTGAGTTCGGTGAGGGCCAAGGGACCCAGTACTTC. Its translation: CASSEFGEGQGTQYF.

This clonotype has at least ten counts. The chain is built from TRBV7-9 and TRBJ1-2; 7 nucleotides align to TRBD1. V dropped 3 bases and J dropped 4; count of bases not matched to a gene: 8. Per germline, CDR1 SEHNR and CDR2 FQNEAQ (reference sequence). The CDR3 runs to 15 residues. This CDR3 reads CASSFGGTEIYGYTF. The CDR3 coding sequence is TGTGCCAGCAGCTTTGGGGGGACAGAGATCTATGGCTACACCTTC.

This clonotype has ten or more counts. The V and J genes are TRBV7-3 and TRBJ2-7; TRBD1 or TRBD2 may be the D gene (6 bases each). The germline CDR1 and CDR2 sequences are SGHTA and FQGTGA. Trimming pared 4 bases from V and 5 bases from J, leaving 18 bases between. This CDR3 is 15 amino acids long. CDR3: CASSSQGGRIHEQYF. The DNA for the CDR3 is TGTGCCAGCAGCTCCCAAGGGGGGCGAATCCACGAGCAGTACTTC. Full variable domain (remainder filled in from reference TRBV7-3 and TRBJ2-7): GAGVSQTPSNKVTEKGKYVELRCDPISGHTALYWYRQSLGQGPEFLIYFQGTGAADDSGLPNDRFFAVRPEGSVSTLKIQRTERGDSAVYLCASSSQGGRIHEQYFGPGTRLTVT.

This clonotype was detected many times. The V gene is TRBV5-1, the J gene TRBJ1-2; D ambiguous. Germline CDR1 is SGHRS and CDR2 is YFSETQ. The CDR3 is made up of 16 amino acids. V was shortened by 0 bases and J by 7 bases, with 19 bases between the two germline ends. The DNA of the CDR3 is TGCGCCAGCAGCTTGGATAAAGGAGCGACCCCCTTTGGCTACACCTTC. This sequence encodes CASSLDKGATPFGYTF.

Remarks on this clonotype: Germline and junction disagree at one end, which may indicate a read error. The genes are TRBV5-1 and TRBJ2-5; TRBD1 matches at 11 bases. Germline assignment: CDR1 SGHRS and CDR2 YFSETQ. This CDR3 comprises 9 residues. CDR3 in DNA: TGCGCCAGCAGTCGGACAGGGGGCTTT. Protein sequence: CASSRTGGF.